This TCR beta chain was found in a study of technical replicates of blood from several donors. Here immunoSEQ multiplex PCR was the method, and the copy in TCRdb shows in-frame clones only, minus some. Of nearly 90,000 clones detected, roughly 94% appear once; the ten largest clones hold 0.3% to 0.35%. The V end lost 1 base, the J end lost 1 base, and 7 bases lay between the germline ends. This CDR3 region has 13 residues. CDR1 and CDR2 from the germline V gene are SQVTM and ANQGSEA. Sequences were obtained from T cells isolated from PBMCs. The V gene is TRBV29-1, the J gene TRBJ2-5, with TRBD2 as a possible D gene (5 bases). This TCR came from a human donor in good health. The CDR3 sequence: CSVEGSGQETQYF. The CDR3 DNA reads as TGCAGCGTTGAAGGCAGCGGCCAAGAGACCCAGTACTTC.